The 7 T cell receptor beta chains below were found in one sample sequenced in a study of blood T cell repertoires in COVID-19. Generated by immunoSEQ multiplex PCR, the TCRdb table keeps only in-frame clones and is missing some. The sample holds just under 150,000 clones; around 90% are singletons and the top ten take approximately 0.98%. The sequencing input was peripheral blood. The receptors come from a woman aged 50 to 60 with acute or convalescent COVID-19.

The chain uses TRBV12-5 and TRBJ2-4; D uncertain. The V and J ends lost 5 bases and 6 bases respectively, with 14 bases between them. Germline V gene data show CDR1 as LGHNT and CDR2 as FRNRAP. This CDR3 has 14 amino acids. CDR3 DNA: TGTGCTAGTGGTCCGACAAGCCTCCTAAACATTCAGTACTTC. Translated, it gives CASGPTSLLNIQYF.

The V call is TRBV3-1 (or the pseudogene TRBV3-2), the J call TRBJ1-5; D is undetermined. Between the trimmed V and J ends, which lost 4 bases and 6 bases, there was a span of 13 bases. Germline V gene data show CDR1 as LGHDT and CDR2 as YNNKEL (reference sequence). This CDR3 has 14 amino acids. The CDR3 is CASSPNGVRQPQHF. CDR3 sequence (DNA): TGTGCCAGCAGCCCGAACGGGGTTCGTCAGCCCCAGCATTTT.

The chain is built from TRBV5-1 and TRBJ2-1, with 8 positions matching TRBD1. Germline CDR1 SGHRS, CDR2 YFSETQ. The V gene end was trimmed by 0 bases and the J gene end by 4 bases; junction bases not matched to a gene: 3. This CDR3 has 15 residues. The CDR3 DNA is TGCGCCAGCAGCTTGGTGGGGACAGGATACAATGAGCAGTTCTTC. Protein sequence: CASSLVGTGYNEQFF.

The chain joins TRBV6-5 to TRBJ1-1, with 7 nucleotides matching TRBD1. This CDR3 spans 15 amino acids. Germline CDR1 is MNHEY and CDR2 is SVGAGI. J lost 0 bases, V lost 2 bases, and 3 bases had no gene match. The CDR3 sequence: CASSYPGQVNTEAFF. CDR3 coding DNA: TGTGCCAGCAGTTACCCTGGACAGGTGAACACTGAAGCTTTCTTT.

The chain carries TRBV5-1 and TRBJ2-3; D call uncertain. The CDR3 runs to 15 residues. CDR1 is SGHRS, CDR2 YFSETQ, per germline. V was shortened by 4 bases and J by 0 bases, with 12 bases between the two germline ends. CDR3 amino acids: CASSEIGSSTDTQYF. The CDR3 DNA reads TGCGCCAGCAGCGAGATCGGTTCTAGCACAGATACGCAGTATTTT. Supplemented by reference TRBV5-1 and TRBJ2-3, the full variable domain reads KAGVTQTPRYLIKTRGQQVTLSCSPISGHRSVSWYQQTPGQGLQFLFEYFSETQRNKGNFPGRFSGRQFSNSRSEMNVSTLELGDSALYLCASSEIGSSTDTQYFGPGTRLTVL.

The chain joins TRBV27 to TRBJ1-5; the D gene is possibly TRBD1 (6 bases). The CDR3 is made up of 14 amino acids. Deletions cut 5 bases from V and 6 bases from J, with 14 bases between. The germline gives CDR1 MNHEY, CDR2 SMNVEV (reference sequence). The CDR3 DNA reads as TGTGCCAGCAGTACCAGGGGTAGCGTTCAGCCCCAGCATTTT. It codes for CASSTRGSVQPQHF.

This clone was recorded only once. CDR3 loop: CASSFPEGNYGYTF. The CDR3 DNA reads TGTGCCAGCAGTTTCCCGGAGGGTAACTATGGCTACACCTTC. The chain recombines TRBV28 with TRBJ1-2, with D uncertain. Germline CDR1 is MDHEN and CDR2 is SYDVKM. The CDR3 contains 14 residues. V was pared by 3 bases and J by 1 base, with 9 bases between.